Below are 29 T cell receptor beta chains sequenced from a single sample in a study of graft-versus-host responses after intestinal transplantation (dated by TCRdb to the early 2020s). To prepare the library, the immunoSEQ multiplex PCR assay was applied. In TCRdb, the immuneACCESS table is reduced to in-frame sequences with V and J assigned. These tables do not hold every clone; where another copy was compared, an unresolved V gene accounts for under half, and the others remain unexplained. Within this sample are more than 50,000 clones, with approximately 88% of them counted one time only. About 1.7% of the sample is in the top ten clones. Dithiothreitol, EDTA incubations and collagenase D digestion were used to isolate intraepithelial and lamina propria lymphocytes from graft specimens. The sample was ileum tissue, taken 350 to 400 days after transplant. These receptors were taken from a human patient who received an intestinal transplant, so some T cells may come from the graft donor.

The CDR3 DNA is TGCGCCAGCAGCTTGGTCTTTTCCCGTCAGGACAGGCAAGAGACCCAGTACTTC. It translates to CASSLVFSRQDRQETQYF. The V call is TRBV5-1, the J call TRBJ2-5; 7 bases are a match to TRBD1. CDR1 is SGHRS, CDR2 YFSETQ, per germline. The CDR3 has 18 amino acids. V dropped 0 bases and J dropped 2; count of bases not matched to a gene: 13.

This clone was picked up a small number of times. Written as DNA, the CDR3 is TGCGCCAGCAAAGTAGGGCCAACACAAGAGACCCAGTACTTC. Its translation: CASKVGPTQETQYF. V is TRBV5-1 and J is TRBJ2-5; D ambiguous. CDR3 size: 14 residues. The ends were cut back, 6 bases at V and 2 bases at J, with 14 bases in the middle. CDR1 and CDR2 from the germline V gene are SGHRS and YFSETQ. Full variable domain (rest looked up from reference TRBV5-1 and TRBJ2-5): KAGVTQTPRYLIKTRGQQVTLSCSPISGHRSVSWYQQTPGQGLQFLFEYFSETQRNKGNFPGRFSGRQFSNSRSEMNVSTLELGDSALYLCASKVGPTQETQYFGPGTRLLVL.

CDR3 region: CASRPDSNYGYTF. In DNA, the CDR3 is TGTGCCAGCAGGCCCGACAGTAACTATGGCTACACCTTC. The rearrangement uses TRBV6-1 and TRBJ1-2, with D possibly being TRBD1 (5 bases). Trimming removed 6 bases from V and 1 base from J, with 9 bases in between. Germline lookup yields CDR1 MNHNS and CDR2 SASEGT. The CDR3 is 13 residues long.

The chain uses TRBV6-1 and TRBJ1-2, with 7 bases fitting TRBD1. Losses at the gene ends were 6 bases for V and 7 bases for J; bases not matched to a gene: 5. The CDR3 sequence is 12 residues long. From germline, CDR1 is MNHNS and CDR2 SASEGT. CDR3 sequence: CASRGDRVGYTF. CDR3 DNA: TGTGCCAGCAGGGGAGACAGGGTTGGCTACACCTTC.

The chain recombines TRBV4-2 with TRBJ2-5, with a weak D call TRBD1 (6 bases). The J call is doubtful: the DNA matches TRBJ2-7 better. CDR3 size: 16 residues. From germline, CDR1 is LGHNA and CDR2 YNFKEQ. The CDR3 region is CASSLSSGTNRYEQYF. The DNA of the CDR3 is TGTGCCAGCAGCCTCAGTTCTGGGACAAACCGCTACGAGCAGTACTTC.

The table lists this clone with a count of one. The chain joins TRBV6-5 to TRBJ1-5, with 7 bases matching TRBD1. Germline assignment: CDR1 MNHEY and CDR2 SVGAGI. CDR3 length: 16 amino acids. V shed 4 bases, J shed 1 base, and the junction held 7 bases outside the gene matches. CDR3 sequence: CASSSRRQGSNQPQHF. The CDR3 nucleotides read TGTGCCAGCAGTTCCCGGAGACAGGGCAGCAATCAGCCCCAGCATTTT.

The chain links TRBV28 to TRBJ2-7; D not certain. Germline lookup yields CDR1 MDHEN and CDR2 SYDVKM. The CDR3 spans 10 residues. Trimming removed 3 bases from V and 6 bases from J, with 3 bases in between. CDR3 sequence: CASSFIEQYF. The CDR3 region has the DNA TGTGCCAGCAGTTTCATCGAGCAGTACTTC.

Only one count was recorded for this clone. J is TRBJ2-3 and V is TRBV4-2, with D tentatively TRBD1 or TRBD2 (5 bases each). The length of the CDR3 is 15 residues. The germline V and J ends were trimmed by 0 bases and 5 bases, with 12 bases remaining between them. Germline loops: CDR1 LGHNA, CDR2 YNFKEQ. Here the CDR3 DNA reads TGTGCCAGCAGCCAAGAAGGGACGGTGGGAGATACGCAGTATTTT. It translates to CASSQEGTVGDTQYF.

V is TRBV19 and J is TRBJ2-7, with TRBD2 matching over 8 bases. The CDR3 extends over 15 amino acids. Germline trimming cut 4 bases from V and 6 bases from J; bases unmatched to any gene: 11. Germline V gives CDR1 LNHDA, CDR2 SQIVND (reference sequence). The CDR3 is CASSTLPAGGVEQYF. CDR3 nucleotide sequence: TGTGCCAGTAGTACTCTGCCTGCCGGGGGGGTCGAGCAGTACTTC.

The chain joins TRBV7-2 to TRBJ2-7, with D perhaps matching TRBD2 (6 bases). V was shortened by 10 bases and J by 3 bases, with 19 bases between the two germline ends. Germline CDR1 reads SGHTA; CDR2 reads FQGNSA. The CDR3 sequence is 14 residues long. CDR3 residues: CATSAAGGIYEQYF. CDR3 nucleotides: TGTGCCACTAGTGCGGCTGGCGGGATCTACGAGCAGTACTTC.

This rearrangement joins TRBV6-5 to TRBJ1-4, with 10 nucleotides matching TRBD1. The CDR3 is 14 residues long. The germline V gene has CDR1 MNHEY and CDR2 SVGAGI. Trimming at V came to 2 bases and at J to 8 bases, leaving 2 bases not matched to a gene. The CDR3 DNA is TGTGCCAGCAGTTACGGGACAGGGGCCGAAAAACTGTTTTTT. Translating it yields CASSYGTGAEKLFF.

This clone was seen a handful of times. The chain combines TRBV5-5 with TRBJ1-1; no clear D. V was shortened by 4 bases and J by 5 bases, with 9 bases between the two germline ends. Germline-derived CDR1 and CDR2 are SGHKS and YYEKEE (reference sequence). The CDR3 consists of 12 residues. CDR3 sequence (DNA): TGTGCCAGCAGCATAGGGTCGACTGAAGCTTTCTTT. This gives the protein CASSIGSTEAFF.

The chain joins TRBV23-1 to TRBJ1-6; tentatively, D is TRBD1 (6 bases). TRBV23-1 is reported as an ORF; its role is uncertain. CDR3 length: 15 amino acids. V was cut by 7 bases and J by 9 bases, with 19 bases left in between. CDR3: CASIRRGGLISPLHF. The CDR3 bases are TGCGCCAGCATTCGAAGAGGGGGGTTAATTTCACCCCTCCACTTT.

The sample holds one count of this clone. The same CDR3 also results from other DNA sequences found in this sample. The chain has TRBV28 and TRBJ2-7; TRBD2 matches 11 bases. Trimming cost V 3 bases and J 3 bases; bases outside gene matches: 4. Per the germline V gene, CDR1 is MDHEN and CDR2 is SYDVKM. The CDR3 is 15 amino acids. In DNA, the CDR3 is TGTGCCAGCAGTTTTGGACTAGCGGGCCTCTACGAGCAGTACTTC. It codes for CASSFGLAGLYEQYF. Full variable domain (remainder filled in from reference TRBV28 and TRBJ2-7): DVKVTQSSRYLVKRTGEKVFLECVQDMDHENMFWYRQDPGLGLRLIYFSYDVKMKEKGDIPEGYSVSREKKERFSLILESASTNQTSMYLCASSFGLAGLYEQYFGPGTRLTVT.

The rearrangement links TRBV7-2 to TRBJ2-2, with TRBD2 matching over 12 bases. After removal of 0 bases from V and 7 bases from J, the junction contained 21 bases not matched to a gene. Germline V lookup: CDR1 SGHTA, CDR2 FQGNSA. This CDR3 is 22 amino acids long. CDR3 sequence: CASSLAGVGTSGRRIGVGELFF. The CDR3 coding sequence is TGTGCCAGCAGCTTAGCGGGGGTGGGGACTAGCGGGCGCCGTATCGGGGTCGGGGAGCTGTTTTTT.

This chain uses TRBV23-1 with TRBJ1-5; 10 nucleotides align to TRBD1. TRBV23-1 is labeled an ORF, and its function is uncertain. The CDR3 covers 21 residues. V lost 0 bases and J lost 2; bases outside the gene matches: 16. CDR3 DNA: TGCGCCAGCAGTCAATCGTGGGACAGGGGATGGGGTGAAGGGGGCAATCAGCCCCAGCATTTT. This sequence encodes CASSQSWDRGWGEGGNQPQHF.

This sequence joins TRBV9 and TRBJ2-5; TRBD2 matches at 12 bases. This CDR3 contains 17 residues. Trimming cost V 0 bases and J 5 bases; bases outside gene matches: 8. Germline-derived CDR1 and CDR2 are SGDLS and YYNGEE. CDR3 nucleotide sequence: TGTGCCAGCAGCGTAGATTCGGCTAGCGGGAGGGCGGAGACCCAGTACTTC. As protein: CASSVDSASGRAETQYF.

The chain couples TRBV28 to TRBJ2-5, with TRBD1 matching over 7 bases. The CDR3 has 15 amino acids. V was clipped by 2 bases and J by 3 bases; unmatched bases: 6. From germline, CDR1 is MDHEN and CDR2 SYDVKM. The CDR3 DNA is TGTGCCAGCAGTTTAAAGTGGGACAGCAAAGAGACCCAGTACTTC. It codes for CASSLKWDSKETQYF.

The chain couples TRBV6-1 to TRBJ1-3; D unclear. V lost 3 bases and J 0 bases, leaving 15 bases between the germline ends. The germline V gene encodes CDR1 MNHNS and CDR2 SASEGT. CDR3 length: 17 amino acids. The CDR3, as DNA: TGTGCCAGCAGTGACAGAGCAGGAGCCCTCTCTGGAAACACCATATATTTT. Translating it yields CASSDRAGALSGNTIYF.

The chain recombines TRBV6-5 with TRBJ2-5; perhaps TRBD2 as D (6 bases). Germline V gives CDR1 MNHEY, CDR2 SVGAGI. The CDR3 extends over 15 amino acids. Deletions cut 7 bases from V and 0 bases from J, with 15 bases between. CDR3 DNA sequence: TGTGCCAGCAATCCGGGACTCTCGTACCAAGAGACCCAGTACTTC. Its protein product is CASNPGLSYQETQYF.

This clone was counted only a few times. The chain uses TRBV4-1 and TRBJ2-1; perhaps TRBD2 as D (6 bases). CDR3 length: 15 residues. The germline V gene has CDR1 MGHRA and CDR2 YSYEKL. Trimming shortened V by 0 bases and J by 3 bases, and 9 bases separated the two germline ends. CDR3 region: CASSQDSGGYNEQFF. The CDR3 DNA reads TGCGCCAGCAGCCAAGATAGCGGTGGCTACAATGAGCAGTTCTTC.

In its sample, this clone was seen once. This chain connects TRBV19 to TRBJ2-7; D not certain. The CDR3 extends over 15 amino acids. Germline V gene lookup returns CDR1 LNHDA and CDR2 SQIVND (reference sequence). V lost 1 base and J 7 bases, leaving 17 bases between the germline ends. DNA of the CDR3: TGTGCCAGTAGTATAGTCCACTACTCCGATACAGAGCAGTACTTC. Its translation: CASSIVHYSDTEQYF.

This rearrangement joins TRBV7-2 to TRBJ1-5; TRBD1 is a possible D gene (5 bases). Trimming left V 5 bases short and J 0 bases short, with 14 bases between. The CDR3 has 16 amino acids. Looked up from germline, CDR1 is SGHTA and CDR2 is FQGNSA. CDR3 sequence reads: CASSPLGGFSNQPQHF. CDR3 DNA sequence: TGTGCCAGCAGCCCCCTGGGGGGATTTAGCAATCAGCCCCAGCATTTT.

CDR3 nucleotide sequence: TGTGCCAGCAGTTCCCGCAGGGTTCTCGTGAGGGAGCAGTACTTC. It is translated as CASSSRRVLVREQYF. The V gene is TRBV28, the J gene TRBJ2-7; the D gene is possibly TRBD1 (5 bases). The CDR3 is 15 amino acids. V shed 4 bases and J shed 7 bases, with 20 bases lying between them. Per germline, CDR1 MDHEN and CDR2 SYDVKM.

In its sample, this clone was seen once. CDR3 nucleotides: TGTGCCAGCAGTGGATCAGCGGGAGGGTACAATGAGCAGTTCTTC. Encoded protein: CASSGSAGGYNEQFF. The J gene is TRBJ2-1, the V gene TRBV6-4; the match to TRBD2 covers 10 bases. J was trimmed by 4 bases and V by 4 bases; bases with no gene match: 4. In germline, CDR1 is MRHNA, CDR2 SNTAGT. This CDR3 is 15 amino acids long.

The chain links TRBV18 to TRBJ2-2, with D perhaps TRBD2 (7 bases). Germline CDR1 is KGHSH and CDR2 is LQKENI. CDR3 length: 15 residues. The V gene lost 0 bases and the J gene lost 4 bases, with 9 bases spanning the gap. The CDR3 nucleotides read TGTGCCAGCTCACCACCGCGGGGGCCCACCGGGGAGCTGTTTTTT. Its translation is CASSPPRGPTGELFF.

V usage is TRBV28 and J usage is TRBJ2-3; D call uncertain. Trimming cost V 2 bases and J 0 bases, with 15 bases left between them. In germline, CDR1 is MDHEN, CDR2 SYDVKM. The CDR3 extends over 17 amino acids. The CDR3 loop reads CASSLSRKGSSTDTQYF. CDR3 coding DNA: TGTGCCAGCAGTTTAAGTCGGAAAGGGTCTAGCACAGATACGCAGTATTTT.

The chain combines TRBV7-6 with TRBJ2-1; 14 bases align to TRBD2. The germline gives CDR1 SGHVS, CDR2 FNYEAQ. After removal of 5 bases from V and 6 bases from J, the junction contained 3 bases not matched to a gene. The CDR3 spans 15 residues. CDR3 in amino acids: CASSRGLAGVNEQFF. The CDR3 DNA follows: TGTGCCAGCAGCCGGGGACTAGCGGGAGTCAATGAGCAGTTCTTC.

The gene calls are TRBV6-5 and TRBJ1-3; 7 bases align to TRBD1. V trimming: 2 bases; J trimming: 3 bases; junction bases outside the gene matches: 4. This CDR3 has 15 residues. CDR1 and CDR2 (germline): MNHEY, SVGAGI. The CDR3 DNA follows: TGTGCCAGCAGTTACGGCAGGGGGAGTGGAAACACCATATATTTT. This sequence encodes CASSYGRGSGNTIYF.